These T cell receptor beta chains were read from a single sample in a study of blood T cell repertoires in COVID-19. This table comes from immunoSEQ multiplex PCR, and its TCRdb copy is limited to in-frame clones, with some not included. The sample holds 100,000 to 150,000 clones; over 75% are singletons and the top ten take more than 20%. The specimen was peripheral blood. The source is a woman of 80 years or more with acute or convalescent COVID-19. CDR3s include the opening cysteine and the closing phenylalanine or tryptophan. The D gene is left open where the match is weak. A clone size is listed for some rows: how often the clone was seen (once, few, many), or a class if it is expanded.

cdr3_aa: CASSLEFGGAAEAFF
cdr3_nt: TGCGCCAGCAGCTTGGAATTTGGGGGCGCGGCTGAAGCTTTCTTT
clone_size: .
v_call: TRBV5-1
j_call: TRBJ1-1
d_call: .

cdr3_aa: CASSVEVPAGNQPQHF
cdr3_nt: TGTGCCAGCAGCGTAGAGGTCCCGGCGGGCAATCAGCCCCAGCATTTT
clone_size: .
v_call: TRBV9
j_call: TRBJ1-5
d_call: .

cdr3_aa: CASSQDLGRGGANVLTF
cdr3_nt: TGTGCCAGCAGCCAAGATCTAGGCCGGGGAGGGGCCAACGTCCTGACTTTC
clone_size: .
v_call: TRBV3-1/TRBV3-2
j_call: TRBJ2-6
d_call: .

cdr3_aa: CSVTGQGTYNEQFF
cdr3_nt: TGCAGCGTTACCGGACAGGGGACCTACAATGAGCAGTTCTTC
clone_size: .
v_call: TRBV29-1
j_call: TRBJ2-1
d_call: TRBD1

cdr3_aa: CASSYSQGAGTQYF
cdr3_nt: TGTGCCAGCAGTTACTCTCAGGGGGCGGGTACGCAGTATTTT
clone_size: .
v_call: TRBV6-5
j_call: TRBJ2-3
d_call: TRBD1

cdr3_aa: CASSQDFRAQPQHF
cdr3_nt: TGTGCCAGCAGCCAAGATTTCAGGGCCCAGCCCCAGCATTTT
clone_size: .
v_call: TRBV3-1/TRBV3-2
j_call: TRBJ1-5
d_call: .

cdr3_aa: CASSAQTWAAGGYTF
cdr3_nt: TGTGCCAGCAGCGCACAGACCTGGGCCGCAGGGGGCTACACCTTC
clone_size: .
v_call: TRBV9
j_call: TRBJ1-2
d_call: .

cdr3_aa: CASSPRGTNLGVNEQFF
cdr3_nt: TGCGCCAGCAGCCCGAGAGGGACAAATCTAGGGGTCAATGAGCAGTTCTTC
clone_size: .
v_call: TRBV5-1
j_call: TRBJ2-1
d_call: .

cdr3_aa: CASSTRTGIYEQYF
cdr3_nt: TGTGCCAGTAGTACGCGGACAGGGATCTACGAGCAGTACTTC
clone_size: once
v_call: TRBV19
j_call: TRBJ2-7
d_call: TRBD1

cdr3_aa: CASSPTGISTDTQYF
cdr3_nt: TGTGCCAGCTCACCAACAGGCATTAGCACAGATACGCAGTATTTT
clone_size: .
v_call: TRBV18
j_call: TRBJ2-3
d_call: .

cdr3_aa: CASSPGGTANEKLFF
cdr3_nt: TGTGCCAGCAGTCCCGGAGGGACAGCAAATGAAAAACTGTTTTTT
clone_size: .
v_call: TRBV28
j_call: TRBJ1-4
d_call: TRBD1

cdr3_aa: CASSLAGPRAQYF
cdr3_nt: TGTGCCAGCAGTTTAGCGGGGCCCAGGGCCCAGTACTTC
clone_size: .
v_call: TRBV27
j_call: TRBJ2-5
d_call: .

cdr3_aa: CASSQDGTSAEHRGAVF
cdr3_nt: TGTGCCAGCAGCCAAGACGGGACTAGCGCCGAACACCGGGGAGCTGTTTTT
clone_size: .
v_call: TRBV4-2
j_call: TRBJ2-2
d_call: TRBD2

cdr3_aa: CASSDGRVSYNEQFF
cdr3_nt: TGTGCCAGCAGCGACGGTCGGGTTTCCTACAATGAGCAGTTCTTC
clone_size: .
v_call: TRBV11-2
j_call: TRBJ2-1
d_call: .

cdr3_aa: CASSQSQRGMETQYF
cdr3_nt: TGCGCCAGCAGTCAGTCCCAGCGGGGTATGGAGACCCAGTACTTC
clone_size: .
v_call: TRBV23-1
j_call: TRBJ2-5
d_call: TRBD2

cdr3_aa: CATSRDGGGRSPLHF
cdr3_nt: TGTGCCACCAGCAGAGATGGTGGGGGCCGTTCACCCCTCCACTTT
clone_size: .
v_call: TRBV15
j_call: TRBJ1-6
d_call: .

cdr3_aa: CASSSRQGAQPQHF
cdr3_nt: TGTGCCAGCAGTTCACGACAGGGGGCACAGCCCCAGCATTTT
clone_size: .
v_call: TRBV6-5
j_call: TRBJ1-5
d_call: TRBD1

cdr3_aa: CASSLFRGTANYGYTF
cdr3_nt: TGTGCCAGCAGCTTGTTTAGGGGGACAGCGAACTATGGCTACACCTTC
clone_size: .
v_call: TRBV5-4
j_call: TRBJ1-2
d_call: TRBD1

cdr3_aa: CASNGAGGGNEQFF
cdr3_nt: TGTGCCAGCAATGGGGCGGGGGGTGGCAATGAGCAGTTCTTC
clone_size: .
v_call: TRBV6-5
j_call: TRBJ2-1
d_call: TRBD2

cdr3_aa: CASSVFGVGPNNEQFF
cdr3_nt: TGTGCCAGCAGCGTCTTCGGAGTCGGTCCGAACAATGAGCAGTTCTTC
clone_size: .
v_call: TRBV5-4
j_call: TRBJ2-1
d_call: .

cdr3_aa: CASKLGQALDEQFF
cdr3_nt: TGTGCCAGCAAACTGGGACAGGCTCTAGATGAGCAGTTCTTC
clone_size: .
v_call: TRBV6-6
j_call: TRBJ2-1
d_call: TRBD1

cdr3_aa: CASSSGQGDQPQHF
cdr3_nt: TGTGCCAGCAGCAGCGGACAGGGCGATCAGCCCCAGCATTTT
clone_size: .
v_call: TRBV5-6
j_call: TRBJ1-5
d_call: TRBD1

cdr3_aa: CASSSTGTGPYNEQFF
cdr3_nt: TGTGCCAGCAGCTCCACCGGGACAGGGCCCTACAATGAGCAGTTCTTC
clone_size: .
v_call: TRBV7-9
j_call: TRBJ2-1
d_call: TRBD1

cdr3_aa: CASSLYGVSDTEAFF
cdr3_nt: TGTGCCAGCAGTTTATACGGGGTATCAGACACTGAAGCTTTCTTT
clone_size: few
v_call: TRBV27
j_call: TRBJ1-1
d_call: .

cdr3_aa: CASSFSETGNYGYTF
cdr3_nt: TGCGCCAGCAGCTTCTCCGAGACAGGGAACTATGGCTACACCTTC
clone_size: .
v_call: TRBV5-1
j_call: TRBJ1-2
d_call: TRBD1

cdr3_aa: CASSSQGNTEAFF
cdr3_nt: TGTGCCAGCAGCTCCCAGGGGAACACTGAAGCTTTCTTT
clone_size: .
v_call: TRBV2
j_call: TRBJ1-1
d_call: .

cdr3_aa: CASSLGGGYAGGHEQFF
cdr3_nt: TGTGCCAGCAGTTTAGGAGGTGGATATGCGGGGGGGCATGAGCAGTTCTTC
clone_size: .
v_call: TRBV28
j_call: TRBJ2-1
d_call: TRBD2

cdr3_aa: CASRDRLYGYTF
cdr3_nt: TGTGCCAGCAGAGACAGACTCTATGGCTACACCTTC
clone_size: .
v_call: TRBV2
j_call: TRBJ1-2
d_call: .

cdr3_aa: CASSHATAGAGYGYTF
cdr3_nt: TGTGCCAGCAGCCACGCGACGGCGGGGGCCGGCTATGGCTACACCTTC
clone_size: .
v_call: TRBV4-2
j_call: TRBJ1-2
d_call: .

cdr3_aa: CASSQDYTGFAEAFF
cdr3_nt: TGTGCCAGCAGCCAAGATTATACAGGGTTCGCTGAAGCTTTCTTT
clone_size: .
v_call: TRBV3-1/TRBV3-2
j_call: TRBJ1-1
d_call: .

cdr3_aa: CASREGQRTDTQYF
cdr3_nt: TGTGCCAGCAGAGAAGGACAGCGCACAGATACGCAGTATTTT
clone_size: once
v_call: TRBV2
j_call: TRBJ2-3
d_call: .

cdr3_aa: CASRVVSGNTIYF
cdr3_nt: TGTGCCAGTAGAGTAGTCTCTGGAAACACCATATATTTT
clone_size: .
v_call: TRBV19
j_call: TRBJ1-3
d_call: .

cdr3_aa: CASKEGLRGYTF
cdr3_nt: TGTGCCAGCAAGGAGGGGCTGCGGGGCTACACCTTC
clone_size: .
v_call: TRBV5-6
j_call: TRBJ1-2
d_call: .

cdr3_aa: CASSGRGTGGSNQPQHF
cdr3_nt: TGTGCCAGTAGTGGGCGGGGGACAGGAGGGAGCAATCAGCCCCAGCATTTT
clone_size: .
v_call: TRBV19
j_call: TRBJ1-5
d_call: TRBD1